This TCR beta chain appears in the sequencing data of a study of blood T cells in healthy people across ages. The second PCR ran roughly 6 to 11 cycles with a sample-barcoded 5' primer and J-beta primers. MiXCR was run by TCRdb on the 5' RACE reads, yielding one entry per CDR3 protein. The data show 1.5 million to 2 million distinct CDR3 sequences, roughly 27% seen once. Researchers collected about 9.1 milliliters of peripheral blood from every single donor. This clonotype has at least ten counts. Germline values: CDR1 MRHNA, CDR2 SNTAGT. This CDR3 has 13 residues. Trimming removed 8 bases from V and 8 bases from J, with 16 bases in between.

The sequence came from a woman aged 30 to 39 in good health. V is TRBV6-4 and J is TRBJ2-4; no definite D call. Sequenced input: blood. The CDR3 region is CASDGMEWDIQYF. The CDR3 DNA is TGTGCCAGCGACGGTATGGAGTGGGACATTCAGTACTTC.